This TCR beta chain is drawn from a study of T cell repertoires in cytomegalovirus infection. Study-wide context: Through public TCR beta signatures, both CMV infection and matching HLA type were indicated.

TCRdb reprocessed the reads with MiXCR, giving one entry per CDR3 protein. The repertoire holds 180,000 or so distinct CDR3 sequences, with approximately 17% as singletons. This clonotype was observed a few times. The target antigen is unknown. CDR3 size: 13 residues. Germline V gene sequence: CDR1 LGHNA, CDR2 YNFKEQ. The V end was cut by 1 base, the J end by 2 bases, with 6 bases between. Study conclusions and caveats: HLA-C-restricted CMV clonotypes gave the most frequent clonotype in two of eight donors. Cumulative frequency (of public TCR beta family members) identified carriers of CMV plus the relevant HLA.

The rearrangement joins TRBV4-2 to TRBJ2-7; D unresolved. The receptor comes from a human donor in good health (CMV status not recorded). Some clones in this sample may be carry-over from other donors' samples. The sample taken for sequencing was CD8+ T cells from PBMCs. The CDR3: CASSQGQAYEQYF. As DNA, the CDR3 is TGTGCCAGCAGCCAAGGACAAGCCTACGAGCAGTACTTC.